The 30 T cell receptor beta chains reported below all come from one sample, sequenced in a study of blood T cell repertoires in COVID-19 (dated by TCRdb to the early 2020s). The library was built by means of the immunoSEQ multiplex PCR assay. TCRdb re-hosts the immuneACCESS table, in-frame sequences only. Its copies lack some clones; in the studies checked, an unresolved V gene accounts for under half of them, and the cause for the rest is not known. The sample has 240,000 or so clones on record, 75% to 90% of them singletons. The ten largest clones take up around 12% of the sample. The specimen was peripheral blood. All receptors derive from an older woman with active or convalescent COVID-19.

The chain combines TRBV19 with TRBJ1-2; TRBD1 might be the D (5 bases). Germline CDR1 reads LNHDA; CDR2 reads SQIVND (reference sequence). V lost 3 bases and J 4 bases, leaving 15 bases between the germline ends. This CDR3 comprises 15 residues. Here the CDR3 DNA reads TGTGCCAGTAGTATGGCGGGGGGGTCCTCCTATGGCTACACCTTC. This sequence encodes CASSMAGGSSYGYTF.

V gene TRBV29-1 combines with J gene TRBJ2-3; TRBD2 matches at 10 bases. The CDR3 consists of 16 residues. Trimming took 3 bases from V and 8 from J; bases not matched to a gene: 14. Germline V gene lookup returns CDR1 SQVTM and CDR2 ANQGSEA. The CDR3, as DNA: TGCAGCGTTGATGGTATTAGCGGGGGGTCTGGGGGTACGCAGTATTTT. Amino acid sequence: CSVDGISGGSGGTQYF.

The chain recombines TRBV7-9 with TRBJ2-2, with D possibly matching TRBD1 (6 bases). The germline V gene encodes CDR1 SEHNR and CDR2 FQNEAQ (reference sequence). The CDR3 length is 15 residues. With 5 bases removed from V and 1 base from J, the gap between germline ends came to 11 bases. The CDR3 loop is CASSTGTLNTGELFF. CDR3 nucleotides: TGTGCCAGCAGCACCGGGACACTGAACACCGGGGAGCTGTTTTTT. Looking up the rest from reference TRBV7-9 and TRBJ2-2 gives the full variable domain: DTGVSQNPRHKITKRGQNVTFRCDPISEHNRLYWYRQTLGQGPEFLTYFQNEAQLEKSRLLSDRFSAERPKGSFSTLEIQRTEQGDSAMYLCASSTGTLNTGELFFGEGSRLTVL.

This chain links TRBV10-1 with TRBJ1-2, with 8 bases matching TRBD1. In germline, CDR1 is WNHNN, CDR2 SYGVQD (reference sequence). The V and J ends lost 3 bases and 3 bases, in that order; junction bases with no gene match: 15. The CDR3 has 18 residues. The CDR3 here is CASSEVEAGGPWYYGYTF. CDR3 nucleotide sequence: TGCGCCAGCAGTGAAGTTGAGGCAGGGGGCCCTTGGTACTATGGCTACACCTTC.

The chain employs TRBV5-6 and TRBJ1-3, with D unresolved. The CDR3 is 14 amino acids. V was shortened by 1 base and J by 4 bases, with 9 bases between the two germline ends. CDR1 is SGHDT and CDR2 is YYEEEE in the germline V gene. Here the CDR3 DNA reads TGTGCCAGCAGCTTGCGAGGGAACGGAAACACCATATATTTT. It yields the protein CASSLRGNGNTIYF.

To note about this clone: The sample holds other DNA sequences that translate to the same CDR3. V is TRBV18 and J is TRBJ1-1; perhaps TRBD1 as D (6 bases). Germline V gene sequence: CDR1 KGHSH, CDR2 LQKENI. Trimming cost V 5 bases and J 1 base, with 8 bases left between them. CDR3 length: 13 amino acids. The CDR3 DNA sequence: TGTGCCAGCTCAAGACAGGAGAACACTGAAGCTTTCTTT. This codes for CASSRQENTEAFF. The full variable domain, its missing parts supplied by reference TRBV18 and TRBJ1-1, is NAGVMQNPRHLVRRRGQEARLRCSPMKGHSHVYWYRQLPEEGLKFMVYLQKENIIDESGMPKERFSAEFPKEGPSILRIQQVVRGDSAAYFCASSRQENTEAFFGQGTRLTVV.

This clone was observed once. The chain is built from TRBV30 and TRBJ1-3, with D perhaps TRBD1 (5 bases). CDR3 length equals 15 residues. Germline V gene lookup returns CDR1 GTSNPN and CDR2 SVGIG (reference sequence). V was cut by 3 bases and J by 2 bases, with 14 bases left in between. The CDR3 loop reads CAWSPLGGTGNTIYF. The CDR3 DNA sequence: TGTGCCTGGAGCCCTTTGGGGGGGACTGGAAACACCATATATTTT.

The chain has TRBV5-1 and TRBJ2-5; 8 nucleotides agree with TRBD1. V gave up 4 bases and J gave up 5 bases; unmatched junction bases: 13. This CDR3 is built from 16 residues. From germline, CDR1 is SGHRS and CDR2 YFSETQ. The CDR3 DNA sequence: TGCGCCAGCAGCAGCAGGACAGGGCGCTCTAGGGAGACCCAGTACTTC. Residues: CASSSRTGRSRETQYF.

The gene calls are TRBV20-1 and TRBJ1-5, with TRBD1 matching 9 bases. The CDR3 has 16 residues. Germline V gives CDR1 DFQATT, CDR2 SNEGSKA (reference sequence). V lost 3 bases, J lost 1 base, and 7 bases stayed unmatched. The chain's CDR3 is CSASASTGGSNQPQHF. The DNA for the CDR3 is TGCAGTGCTAGTGCTTCGACAGGGGGAAGCAATCAGCCCCAGCATTTT.

The CDR3 region is CATQDRAASSYNSPLHF. The CDR3 nucleotides read TGTGCCACCCAGGACAGGGCTGCGAGCTCCTATAATTCACCCCTCCACTTT. The rearrangement uses TRBV19 and TRBJ1-6, with 8 bases fitting TRBD1. This CDR3 comprises 17 residues. Germline loops: CDR1 LNHDA, CDR2 SQIVND (reference sequence). V trimming: 10 bases; J trimming: 0 bases; junction bases outside the gene matches: 11.

The chain links TRBV10-3 to TRBJ1-1; a possible D gene is TRBD1 (6 bases). Looked up from germline, CDR1 is ENHRY and CDR2 is SYGVKD. This CDR3 region has 14 residues. Deletions cut 4 bases from V and 3 bases from J, with 12 bases between. The CDR3: CAISVWSGDTEAFF. The CDR3 DNA is TGTGCCATCAGTGTCTGGTCAGGGGACACTGAAGCTTTCTTT.

The chain joins TRBV2 to TRBJ1-5; D gene uncertain. The CDR3 totals 15 residues. Trimming left V 1 base short and J 5 bases short, with 12 bases between. CDR1 is SNHLY, CDR2 FYNNEI, per germline. The CDR3 sequence: CASSEVGVVYQPQHF. CDR3 in DNA: TGTGCCAGCAGTGAAGTGGGAGTAGTGTATCAGCCCCAGCATTTT.

The chain links TRBV7-2 to TRBJ2-1; a weak D match, TRBD2 (6 bases). This CDR3 comprises 14 residues. The germline CDR1 and CDR2 sequences are SGHTA and FQGNSA. Trimming took off 5 bases at V and 5 bases at J, with 13 bases between the two ends. In DNA form, the CDR3 reads TGTGCCAGCAGCCCTACGGGAGTCAACAATGAGCAGTTCTTC. Amino acids: CASSPTGVNNEQFF.

The chain employs TRBV5-1 and TRBJ2-7, with 11 bases identical to TRBD1. CDR3 size: 15 residues. Germline CDR1 SGHRS, CDR2 YFSETQ. Trimming removed 7 bases from V and 2 bases from J; junction bases left unmatched: 8. The CDR3 sequence: CASSDRTGGTYEQYF. CDR3 DNA: TGCGCCAGCTCCGACCGGACAGGGGGCACCTACGAGCAGTACTTC.

CDR3 sequence: CAWTSGSTDTQYF. The CDR3, as DNA: TGTGCCTGGACTAGCGGAAGCACAGATACGCAGTATTTT. The rearrangement joins TRBV30 to TRBJ2-3; TRBD2 matches 7 bases. This CDR3 is 13 amino acids long. The germline V gene encodes CDR1 GTSNPN and CDR2 SVGIG (reference sequence). Germline trimming cut 4 bases from V and 0 bases from J; bases unmatched to any gene: 1.

This clone was seen more than once but under ten times. V and J are TRBV5-1 and TRBJ2-3; TRBD2 matches 14 bases. The CDR3 consists of 17 residues. In germline, CDR1 is SGHRS, CDR2 YFSETQ. With V trimmed by 4 bases and J by 5 bases, 9 bases remained unmatched. CDR3 sequence (DNA): TGCGCCAGCAGCCCCGGACTAGCGGGGGGATGGGGAGATACGCAGTATTTT. The encoded protein is CASSPGLAGGWGDTQYF.

The chain is built from TRBV7-9 and TRBJ1-2, with no clear D. From germline, CDR1 is SEHNR and CDR2 FQNEAQ (reference sequence). V was cut by 5 bases and J by 3 bases, with 19 bases left in between. The CDR3 is made up of 16 amino acids. The DNA for the CDR3 is TGTGCCAGCAGCCCCCGAAGCAGGATTCTTGACTATGGCTACACCTTC. Its translation is CASSPRSRILDYGYTF.

Here the CDR3 DNA reads TGTGCCAGCAGTGACGTGTTGACAAATACCCCTGATACTCAGCCCCAGCATTTT. As protein: CASSDVLTNTPDTQPQHF. This chain uses TRBV6-4 with TRBJ1-5, with D hard to call. This CDR3 spans 18 amino acids. Germline lookup yields CDR1 MRHNA and CDR2 SNTAGT. V lost 2 bases, J lost 6 bases, and 23 bases lay in between.

This chain connects TRBV6-5 to TRBJ2-7; 8 positions agree with TRBD2. The J segment lost 1 base and the V segment lost 6 bases, leaving 5 bases of the junction unmatched. This CDR3 has 14 residues. The germline V gene encodes CDR1 MNHEY and CDR2 SVGAGI. The CDR3 loop is CASSKGGGSYEQYF. CDR3 nucleotide sequence: TGTGCCAGCAGCAAGGGCGGGGGGTCCTACGAGCAGTACTTC.

The V gene is TRBV5-1, the J gene TRBJ2-3; 11 bases fit TRBD2. Per germline, CDR1 SGHRS and CDR2 YFSETQ. The CDR3 sequence is 14 residues long. Trimming removed 2 bases from V and 4 bases from J; junction bases left unmatched: 0. DNA of the CDR3: TGCGCCAGCAGCTTTAGCGGGGGGGCAGATACGCAGTATTTT. Its protein is CASSFSGGADTQYF.

This chain links TRBV6-1 with TRBJ1-1, with TRBD1 as a possible D gene (5 bases). Germline CDR1 is MNHNS and CDR2 is SASEGT. V lost 3 bases and J 11 bases, leaving 10 bases between the germline ends. CDR3 length: 11 residues. The DNA of the CDR3 is TGTGCCAGCAGTGAGCTGGGGGGGGCTTTCTTT. Its protein is CASSELGGAFF.

This chain connects TRBV6-5 to TRBJ1-3; weak D call: TRBD1 (6 bases). V gave up 8 bases and J gave up 7 bases, with 9 bases separating them. The CDR3 totals 11 residues. In germline, CDR1 is MNHEY, CDR2 SVGAGI. DNA for the CDR3: TGTGCCAGCTTACAGGGCAACACCATATATTTT. It encodes CASLQGNTIYF.

The V gene is TRBV23-1, the J gene TRBJ1-5, with 8 bases identical to TRBD1. TRBV23-1 has ORF status, its function being uncertain. This CDR3 has 17 residues. After removal of 3 bases from V and 5 bases from J, the junction contained 12 bases not matched to a gene. The chain's CDR3 is CASSQNLGTGSDQPQHF. The CDR3 DNA reads TGCGCCAGCAGTCAGAATCTTGGGACAGGATCGGATCAGCCCCAGCATTTT.

CDR3: CASSRQGTMADGNTIYF. In nucleotides, the CDR3 is TGTGCCAGCAGCCGACAGGGAACGATGGCGGATGGAAACACCATATATTTT. The chain employs TRBV7-6 and TRBJ1-3; 7 bases are a match to TRBD1. The CDR3 sequence is 17 residues long. Germline V gene lookup returns CDR1 SGHVS and CDR2 FNYEAQ. The V segment lost 5 bases and the J segment 3 bases; nucleotides outside the gene matches: 13.

For this clone: Other DNA sequences within the sample encode an identical CDR3. The chain couples TRBV12-3 or TRBV12-4 to TRBJ1-4; possible D gene TRBD1, 6 bases. V gave up 6 bases and J gave up 7 bases, with 12 bases separating them. This CDR3 is 13 amino acids long. CDR3 nucleotide sequence: TGTGCCAGCAGGAATACAGGGAGTGAAAAACTGTTTTTT. Amino acids: CASRNTGSEKLFF.

This clone is a singleton in its sample. This sequence joins TRBV10-3 and TRBJ2-1; 10 bases line up with TRBD1. Germline assignment: CDR1 ENHRY and CDR2 SYGVKD. Losses at the gene ends were 6 bases for V and 10 bases for J; bases not matched to a gene: 12. This CDR3 region has 15 residues. The CDR3 DNA follows: TGTGCCATCAGCGCCGGGACAGGGGACTCGGAAGAGCAGTTCTTC. Amino acids: CAISAGTGDSEEQFF.

This clone was recorded a few times. The V gene is TRBV5-1, the J gene TRBJ2-7; D may be TRBD1 (8 bases). The CDR3 loop spans 15 amino acids. With 4 bases removed from V and 3 bases from J, the gap between germline ends came to 17 bases. The germline gives CDR1 SGHRS, CDR2 YFSETQ. The CDR3 spells CASSPGQGLIYEQYF. In nucleotides, the CDR3 is TGCGCCAGCAGCCCCGGACAGGGACTAATCTACGAGCAGTACTTC.

This clone was observed a handful of times. The V call is TRBV11-1, the J call TRBJ2-3, with 7 bases that match TRBD1. CDR3 size: 16 residues. J gave up 1 base and V 4 bases, and 8 bases lay outside the gene matches. The germline CDR1 and CDR2 sequences are SGHAT and FQDESV (reference sequence). In DNA, the CDR3 is TGTGCCAGCAGCTCCGGGACAGAGTGGGGCACAGATACGCAGTATTTT. Translating it yields CASSSGTEWGTDTQYF.

V usage is TRBV2 and J usage is TRBJ1-1; 7 bases agree with TRBD1. V lost 6 bases and J lost 2; bases outside the gene matches: 9. From germline, CDR1 is SNHLY and CDR2 FYNNEI. The CDR3 is 15 residues long. CDR3 in amino acids: CASRREGALNTEAFF. Here the CDR3 DNA reads TGTGCCAGCAGGAGAGAGGGGGCCCTCAACACTGAAGCTTTCTTT.

The sample holds many counts of this clone. The gene calls are TRBV24-1 and TRBJ1-5; 7 nucleotides line up with TRBD1. Germline V gene lookup returns CDR1 KGHDR and CDR2 SFDVKD. The CDR3 extends over 17 amino acids. The V and J ends lost 3 bases and 0 bases, in that order; junction bases with no gene match: 7. The CDR3, as DNA: TGTGCCACCAGTGATACGACAGGGTGTACTAGCAATCAGCCCCAGCATTTT. It is translated as CATSDTTGCTSNQPQHF.